Presented here are 2 T cell receptor beta chains from one specimen sequenced in a study of T-cell reconstitution after alpha-beta-depleted transplantation in children. Unique molecular identifiers were used to barcode this TCRbeta library. TCRdb reprocessed the PCR reads with MiXCR, giving one entry per CDR3 protein. This table has around 420,000 distinct CDR3 sequences, roughly 17% appearing once. Sequenced here: PBMCs, mostly from graft donor cells, sampled 360 days after TCRalphabeta/CD19-depleted stem cell transplant. All receptors derive from a boy less than two years old who had a stem cell transplant for Wiskott-Aldrich syndrome, so the T cells may come from the graft donor.

The chain carries TRBV7-6 and TRBJ2-2, with 7 bases that match TRBD2. The ends lost 11 bases at V and 3 bases at J; junction bases unmatched: 6. The CDR3 sequence is 13 residues long. Germline CDR1 and CDR2: SGHVS and FNYEAQ. The CDR3: CAAGGGHTGELFF. As DNA, the CDR3 is TGTGCCGCTGGGGGGGGTCACACCGGGGAGCTGTTTTTT.

This clonotype was seen a handful of times. This chain joins TRBV15 and TRBJ2-3; 9 bases are shared with TRBD2. With 9 bases clipped from V and 1 base from J, the junction kept 2 bases outside the gene matches. This CDR3 comprises 13 residues. The V gene's germline CDR1 is LNHNV and CDR2 YYDKDF (reference sequence). This CDR3 is CATLAGGTDTQYF. The CDR3, as DNA: TGTGCCACATTAGCGGGAGGCACAGATACGCAGTATTTT. Full variable domain (missing parts from reference TRBV15 and TRBJ2-3): DAMVIQNPRYQVTQFGKPVTLSCSQTLNHNVMYWYQQKSSQAPKLLFHYYDKDFNNEADTPDNFQSRRPNTSFCFLDIRSPGLGDTAMYLCATLAGGTDTQYFGPGTRLTVL.